One and the same sample provided the 4 T cell receptor beta chains below, sequenced in a study of blood T cell repertoires in COVID-19. Clones were sequenced by immunoSEQ multiplex PCR, and TCRdb holds only the in-frame ones, with some missing. The sample has roughly 70,000 clones; roughly 72% are singletons. The material sequenced was peripheral blood. Receptors were obtained from a man aged 55 to 69 with COVID-19, enrolled during active disease.

The chain has TRBV7-9 and TRBJ1-2; TRBD1 matches 7 bases. The germline V gene has CDR1 SEHNR and CDR2 FQNEAQ (reference sequence). This CDR3 region has 13 residues. V was pared by 5 bases and J by 4 bases, with 4 bases of the junction left unmatched. The CDR3 reads CASSQQGTYGYTF. The CDR3 DNA follows: TGTGCCAGCAGCCAACAGGGGACCTATGGCTACACCTTC.

The rearrangement uses TRBV7-9 and TRBJ2-7; perhaps TRBD1 as D (5 bases). Germline CDR1 reads SEHNR; CDR2 reads FQNEAQ (reference sequence). The CDR3 has 13 amino acids. The V end lost 5 bases, the J end lost 0 bases, and 8 bases lay between the germline ends. The CDR3 DNA reads TGTGCCAGCAGCCCAGGGCTCTCCTACGAGCAGTACTTC. It is translated as CASSPGLSYEQYF. The full variable domain, in which reference TRBV7-9 and TRBJ2-7 provide the parts outside the CDR3, is DTGVSQNPRHKITKRGQNVTFRCDPISEHNRLYWYRQTLGQGPEFLTYFQNEAQLEKSRLLSDRFSAERPKGSFSTLEIQRTEQGDSAMYLCASSPGLSYEQYFGPGTRLTVT.

The chain recombines TRBV7-3 with TRBJ2-2; no definite D call. The CDR3 runs 16 residues. Trimming pared 1 base from V and 4 bases from J, leaving 13 bases between. The germline V gene has CDR1 SGHTA and CDR2 FQGTGA. In nucleotides, the CDR3 is TGTGCCAGCAGCTTAAGTGGCCCCCGTACCACCGGGGAGCTGTTTTTT. Translating it yields CASSLSGPRTTGELFF.

Only a few counts were recorded for this clone. The chain is built from TRBV6-5 and TRBJ1-6; D perhaps matches TRBD1 (6 bases). The CDR3 has 13 residues. In germline, CDR1 is MNHEY, CDR2 SVGAGI. V lost 6 bases, J lost 9 bases, and 12 bases lay in between. CDR3 DNA: TGTGCCAGCAGGCCGGGACAAAGTTCACCCCTCCACTTT. Translated: CASRPGQSSPLHF.